The rows below give T cell receptor beta chains drawn from one sample of a study of cytomegalovirus exposure and HLA in healthy donors. Clones were sequenced by immunoSEQ multiplex PCR, and TCRdb holds only the in-frame ones, with some missing. With about 55,000 clones in the sample, the ten largest clones hold around 9%. Sequenced material: PBMCs. These receptors were collected from a man between 50 and 59 years old in good health and CMV-seropositive. CDR3s include the opening cysteine and the closing phenylalanine or tryptophan.

j_call v_call cdr3_aa
TRBJ1-5 TRBV30 CAWSVSRVGQPQHF
TRBJ2-7 TRBV20-1 CSAGQSYEQYF
TRBJ2-7 TRBV5-1 CASSSNSGRMYEQYF
TRBJ1-1 TRBV10-3 CAISEQGSEAFF
TRBJ1-2 TRBV29-1 CSVGTPGQNYGYTF
TRBJ2-3 TRBV5-4 CASSSGLAGGTDTQYF
TRBJ1-1 TRBV11-2 CASSLGTGEAFF
TRBJ2-3 TRBV5-1 CASSRAGTRGTDTQYF
TRBJ2-6 TRBV18 CASSPSAQGPGSGANVLTF
TRBJ2-7 TRBV2 CASSGRGGAYEQYF
TRBJ2-7 TRBV27 CASSLWGQGAYEQYF
TRBJ2-3 TRBV7-7 CASSPNGLAWGTDTQYF
TRBJ2-3 TRBV28 CASSFSGEDTQYF
TRBJ2-7 TRBV15 CATSRERGSYEQYF
TRBJ1-1 TRBV10-3 CAISARQGKTEAFF
TRBJ2-7 TRBV11-3 CAGSPGTGGLREQYF
TRBJ2-7 TRBV28 CASSNPGGRKYEQYF
TRBJ2-7 TRBV18 CASSPQGARSYEQYF
TRBJ1-4 TRBV4-3 CASSQGPNGGPNEKLFF
TRBJ2-1 TRBV30 CAWSRVNEQFF
TRBJ1-4 TRBV7-9 CASSPPGGKLFF
TRBJ2-7 TRBV10-3 CAISELEVREVYEQYF
TRBJ1-3 TRBV6-5 CASRPTAPSGNTIYF
TRBJ2-7 TRBV6-5 CASSYLARGVHEQYF
TRBJ2-3 TRBV4-3 CASSQGPSGRALGADTQYF
TRBJ2-3 TRBV10-3 CAISPPWAGGNTQYF
TRBJ2-7 TRBV5-1 CASSPTSGQSYEQYF
TRBJ1-1 TRBV28 CASSLWEGNTEAFF
TRBJ1-6 TRBV10-3 CAIREHGSPLHF
TRBJ1-2 TRBV19 CASKQGRDYGYTF
TRBJ1-1 TRBV30 CAWQTGPNTEAFF